This T cell receptor (beta chain) was recovered during a study of shared T cell receptors in the human thymus. Method: immunoSEQ multiplex PCR; TCRdb's copy keeps in-frame clones and lacks some. The data hold under 450,000 clones, with more than 85% observed a single time. The length of the CDR3 is 15 residues. Trimming removed 1 base at V and 5 bases at J, with 11 bases between. CDR1 and CDR2 (germline): KGHSH, LQKENI. This clone turned up a few times. The TCR sequence derives from a human donor. This rearrangement joins TRBV18 to TRBJ1-4, with D tentatively TRBD1 (6 bases). The source material was thymocytes. The CDR3 DNA sequence: TGTGCCAGCTCACCACGGTACAGGGAGAATGAAAAACTGTTTTTT. Protein sequence: CASSPRYRENEKLFF.